The rows below give T cell receptor beta chains drawn from one sample of a study of blood T cell repertoires in COVID-19. The repertoire was sequenced with immunoSEQ multiplex PCR; TCRdb's copy has only in-frame clones and lacks some. The sample records fewer than 250,000 clones, around nine tenths being singletons. Sequenced sample: PBMCs or T cells enriched from blood (not recorded which). All receptors derive from a man aged 25 to 40 in a cohort exposed to, infected with or recovered from COVID-19 (not recorded which). The CDR3 runs from the conserved cysteine through the conserved F or W. The D gene is left open where the match is weak. The size entry is marked missing in some rows and otherwise reads once, few, many or a size class.

j_call clone_size v_call d_call cdr3_nt cdr3_aa
TRBJ2-2 NA TRBV3-1/TRBV3-2 TRBD2 TGTGCCAGCAGCCCCGGGACTAGGCGATATAACACCGGGGAGCTGTTTTTT CASSPGTRRYNTGELFF
TRBJ2-7 once TRBV15 NA TGTGCCACCAGCAGAGGGGCGCTCTACCTATCCTACGAGCAGTACTTC CATSRGALYLSYEQYF
TRBJ2-2 NA TRBV10-2 NA TGCGCCAGCAGTGCTGGGGCAGCTCAGACGGAGCTGTTTTTT CASSAGAAQTELFF
TRBJ1-4 NA TRBV25-1 NA TGTGCCAGCAGTAGGTGGGCGTCCGCCGATGAAAAACTGTTTTTT CASSRWASADEKLFF
TRBJ2-7 NA TRBV27 TRBD2 TGTGCCAGCAGACTTCTTGTGGCTAGCGGTGACTACGAGCAGTACTTC CASRLLVASGDYEQYF
TRBJ1-2 NA TRBV28 TRBD1 TGTGCCAGCAGGGTGTACGGACAGGACCCCTTCTTC CASRVYGQDPFF
TRBJ1-2 NA TRBV19 TRBD1 TGTGCCAGTAGCCTCAGGGGGCGCGGGTATGGCTACACCTTC CASSLRGRGYGYTF
TRBJ1-5 NA TRBV7-9 NA TGTGCCAGCAGCTTAGGGTTACAGGGAAGCTATCAGCCCCAGCATTTT CASSLGLQGSYQPQHF
TRBJ2-3 NA TRBV7-9 NA TGTGCCAGCAGCTTCGATACCACCCGGGGTACGCAGTATTTT CASSFDTTRGTQYF
TRBJ1-4 NA TRBV7-6 TRBD1 TGTGCCAGCAGCTCCACAGGGGGCGGGGAAAAACTGTTTTTT CASSSTGGGEKLFF
TRBJ1-5 NA TRBV3-1/TRBV3-2 TRBD1 TGTGCCAGCAGCCAGGGACAGCACAATCAGCCCCAGCATTTT CASSQGQHNQPQHF
TRBJ2-3 NA TRBV29-1 TRBD2 TGCAGCGTCGGCGGGGGGACGGCGTCTCTTTCAGCAGATACGCAGTATTTT CSVGGGTASLSADTQYF
TRBJ2-2 NA TRBV29-1 TRBD1 TGCAGCGTTGCCCCAGCAGGGGGCGCGGGCGGGGAGCTGTTTTTT CSVAPAGGAGGELFF
TRBJ2-1 NA TRBV20-1 NA TGCAGTGCTAGCGACGCGGCTGAGCAGTTCTTC CSASDAAEQFF
TRBJ1-1 NA TRBV14 TRBD1 TGTGCCAGCAGCCAAGCTCGACAGGGGGAGTGGGTCCAGGACACTGAAGCTTTCTTT CASSQARQGEWVQDTEAFF
TRBJ1-5 NA TRBV28 TRBD1 TGTGCCAGCATCCCGGGACAGGCTAATCAGCCCCAGCATTTT CASIPGQANQPQHF
TRBJ1-1 NA TRBV7-3 NA TGTGCCAGCAGCTTAACAGGAGACACTGAAGCTTTCTTT CASSLTGDTEAFF
TRBJ2-7 NA TRBV6-6 TRBD2 TGTGCCAGCAGCCCGGGGGGGTCTGACGAGCAGTACTTC CASSPGGSDEQYF
TRBJ1-6 NA TRBV28 NA TGTGCCAGCAGTGGCTTGGGGGGGGTTAGGTCACCCCTCCACTTT CASSGLGGVRSPLHF
TRBJ2-1 NA TRBV24-1 TRBD2 TGTGCCACCAGTGGGACTAGCGGGAGGCCACTCTACAATGAGCAGTTCTTC CATSGTSGRPLYNEQFF
TRBJ2-5 NA TRBV7-3 TRBD1 TGTGCCAGCAGCTCCGGGACAGCAGAGACCCAGTACTTC CASSSGTAETQYF
TRBJ2-7 NA TRBV3-1/TRBV3-2 NA TGTGCCAGCAGCCAAGCCCGGGTTTCCTACGAGCAGTACTTC CASSQARVSYEQYF
TRBJ1-6 few TRBV7-2 TRBD1 TGTGCCAGCAGCCCACAGGGGGCGGGCTATAATTCACCCCTCCACTTT CASSPQGAGYNSPLHF
TRBJ2-5 NA TRBV27 TRBD2 TGTGCCAGCCGTTATAGCGGGAGGTATCAAGAGACCCAGTACTTC CASRYSGRYQETQYF
TRBJ2-5 NA TRBV3-1/TRBV3-2 TRBD2 TGTGCCAGCAGCCATCGCACCGGGACTAGAAAAGAGACCCAGTACTTC CASSHRTGTRKETQYF
TRBJ2-2 NA TRBV29-1 NA TGCAGCGGCGAGACAGGGAACACCGGGGAGCTGTTTTTT CSGETGNTGELFF
TRBJ1-1 NA TRBV5-1 TRBD1 TGCGCCAGCAGCGCCGGACAGGGGATGAACACTGAAGCTTTCTTT CASSAGQGMNTEAFF
TRBJ2-1 NA TRBV29-1 TRBD2 TGCAGCACATGGACTAGCGGGAGGAGGAATGAGCAGTTCTTC CSTWTSGRRNEQFF
TRBJ1-2 NA TRBV28 NA TGTGCCAGCAGTTCGATAACAGGGAACTATGGCTACACCTTC CASSSITGNYGYTF
TRBJ1-1 NA TRBV27 NA TGTGCCAGCAGTTTATCGATTGGAGACTCTGAAGCTTTCTTT CASSLSIGDSEAFF
TRBJ1-5 NA TRBV7-9 NA TGTGCCAGCAGCTCCAGTCACAATAGCAATCAGCCCCAGCATTTT CASSSSHNSNQPQHF